The next 26 T cell receptor beta chains were all read from a single sample in a study of CD8+ T cells in alopecia areata. RNA was isolated and reverse transcribed to cDNA, the sequencing template. Sequenced by immunoSEQ multiplex PCR; TCRdb stores in-frame clones only, minus some. Among 98,000 or so clones listed, under 65% were seen once. The sample taken for sequencing was NKG2D-low CD8+ T cells sorted from blood. Every receptor here comes from a human donor with alopecia areata.

This clone was counted only a few times. The chain employs TRBV6-6 and TRBJ2-7, with D possibly being TRBD1 (5 bases). CDR1 MNHNY and CDR2 SVGAGI come from the germline V gene (reference sequence). With 2 bases removed from V and 1 base from J, the gap between germline ends came to 6 bases. The CDR3 has 13 residues. The chain's CDR3 is CASSYPGSYEQYF. In DNA, the CDR3 is TGTGCCAGCAGTTACCCAGGGTCCTACGAGCAGTACTTC.

The CDR3: CASSFQGNEQFF. CDR3 DNA sequence: TGTGCCAGCAGTTTCCAGGGAAATGAGCAGTTCTTC. This sequence joins TRBV27 and TRBJ2-1, with D possibly being TRBD1 (5 bases). The CDR3 totals 12 residues. The germline V gene encodes CDR1 MNHEY and CDR2 SMNVEV (reference sequence). Deletions cut 3 bases from V and 7 bases from J, with 7 bases between.

The rearrangement links TRBV13 to TRBJ2-7; 12 bases agree with TRBD2. The CDR3 spans 14 residues. The V gene's germline CDR1 is PRHDT and CDR2 FYEKMQ (reference sequence). V dropped 5 bases and J dropped 3; count of bases not matched to a gene: 2. CDR3 in DNA: TGTGCCAGCAGCGAGGGACTAGCGGGCTACGAGCAGTACTTC. Translating it yields CASSEGLAGYEQYF.

The chain uses TRBV29-1 and TRBJ2-2; D is unresolved. CDR1 is SQVTM and CDR2 is ANQGSEA in the germline V gene. The germline V and J ends were trimmed by 5 bases and 6 bases, with 13 bases remaining between them. The CDR3 runs 13 residues. The CDR3 region has the DNA TGCAGCGTTTCTCAGCCGGACCCCGGGGAGCTGTTTTTT. Protein sequence: CSVSQPDPGELFF.

The table lists this clone with a few counts. The rearrangement joins TRBV28 to TRBJ2-7, with 11 positions matching TRBD1. CDR1 and CDR2 (germline): MDHEN, SYDVKM. CDR3 size: 14 residues. The trim removed 7 bases at V and 7 bases at J, leaving 9 bases unmatched. Here the CDR3 reads CASISGQGAGEQYF. The CDR3 DNA is TGTGCCAGCATTTCCGGACAGGGGGCCGGTGAGCAGTACTTC. Drawing the rest from reference TRBV28 and TRBJ2-7, the complete variable domain is DVKVTQSSRYLVKRTGEKVFLECVQDMDHENMFWYRQDPGLGLRLIYFSYDVKMKEKGDIPEGYSVSREKKERFSLILESASTNQTSMYLCASISGQGAGEQYFGPGTRLTVT.

The chain uses TRBV5-8 and TRBJ2-7; 8 bases line up with TRBD1. With V trimmed by 0 bases and J by 1 base, 9 bases remained unmatched. Germline CDR1 SGHTS, CDR2 YDEGEE. The CDR3 spans 17 residues. CDR3 sequence (DNA): TGTGCCAGCAGCTTGGCCTCAGGGGGCGTGAGTTCCTACGAGCAGTACTTC. Protein: CASSLASGGVSSYEQYF. The whole variable domain, remainder taken from reference TRBV5-8 and TRBJ2-7, is EAGVTQSPTHLIKTRGQQATLRCSPISGHTSVYWYQQALGLGLQFLLWYDEGEERNRGNFPPRFSGRQFPNYSSELNVNALELEDSALYLCASSLASGGVSSYEQYFGPGTRLTVT.

The rearrangement joins TRBV25-1 to TRBJ2-1, with 7 bases identical to TRBD2. Trimming cost V 7 bases and J 2 bases; bases outside gene matches: 8. This CDR3 comprises 15 residues. Germline CDR1 and CDR2: MGHDK and SYGVNS. DNA for the CDR3: TGTGCCAGCAATGGGGGACTATTTACCTACAATGAGCAGTTCTTC. Amino acids: CASNGGLFTYNEQFF.

This chain connects TRBV14 to TRBJ2-7, with TRBD1 matching over 10 bases. Germline trimming cut 1 base from V and 2 bases from J; bases unmatched to any gene: 5. The CDR3 extends over 16 amino acids. Germline V gene sequence: CDR1 SGHDN, CDR2 FVKESK. CDR3 sequence: CASSQGRGQGAYEQYF. In nucleotides, the CDR3 is TGTGCCAGCAGCCAAGGACGTGGACAGGGGGCCTACGAGCAGTACTTC. Combining the CDR3 with reference TRBV14 and TRBJ2-7 gives the whole variable domain EAGVTQFPSHSVIEKGQTVTLRCDPISGHDNLYWYRRVMGKEIKFLLHFVKESKQDESGMPNNRFLAERTGGTYSTLKVQPAELEDSGVYFCASSQGRGQGAYEQYFGPGTRLTVT.

This clone was seen only a few times. The V call is TRBV7-9, the J call TRBJ2-2; the D gene is possibly TRBD2 (8 bases). The CDR3 is 16 amino acids. Trimming removed 5 bases from V and 4 bases from J, with 17 bases in between. Germline V gives CDR1 SEHNR, CDR2 FQNEAQ (reference sequence). CDR3 DNA: TGTGCCAGCAGCAGAGATAGCGGGACAGTCACCGGGGAGCTGTTTTTT. Protein product: CASSRDSGTVTGELFF.

This chain uses TRBV6-5 with TRBJ1-5, with D tentatively TRBD1 (5 bases). The germline V gene has CDR1 MNHEY and CDR2 SVGAGI. The CDR3 has 14 residues. Trimming stripped 4 bases from V and 6 bases from J, with 13 bases between. The CDR3 spells CASSLSRVGQPQHF. The CDR3 coding sequence is TGTGCCAGCAGTTTAAGCAGGGTGGGTCAGCCCCAGCATTTT.

This chain connects TRBV27 to TRBJ2-7; D is ambiguous. Looked up from germline, CDR1 is MNHEY and CDR2 is SMNVEV (reference sequence). The CDR3 is made up of 15 amino acids. V was clipped by 2 bases and J by 2 bases, with 13 bases between them. Written as DNA, the CDR3 is TGTGCCAGCAGTTTAGCCGGTGGTGGCCCCTACGAGCAGTACTTC. This gives the protein CASSLAGGGPYEQYF.

This clone showed up just a few times. Other nucleotide sequences in the sample specify the same CDR3. This chain uses TRBV29-1 with TRBJ2-1; D is undetermined. The CDR3 contains 11 residues. The V end was cut by 4 bases, the J end by 5 bases, with 6 bases between. CDR1 SQVTM and CDR2 ANQGSEA come from the germline V gene. The CDR3 sequence is CSVVLDNEQFF. The CDR3 nucleotides read TGCAGCGTTGTGCTAGACAATGAGCAGTTCTTC.

The rearrangement links TRBV7-9 to TRBJ1-1, with D maybe TRBD1 (6 bases). The CDR3 is 11 residues long. Trimming removed 6 bases from V and 8 bases from J, with 10 bases in between. CDR1 and CDR2 (germline): SEHNR, FQNEAQ (reference sequence). The DNA of the CDR3 is TGTGCCAGCAGTCGGACAGAGGAAGCTTTCTTT. Encoded protein: CASSRTEEAFF.

The chain joins TRBV27 to TRBJ2-3; unclear D gene. The V gene's germline CDR1 is MNHEY and CDR2 SMNVEV (reference sequence). CDR3 length: 11 amino acids. The V end was cut by 7 bases, the J end by 2 bases, with 4 bases between. CDR3 protein: CASTNTDTQYF. CDR3 nucleotide sequence: TGTGCCAGCACTAACACAGATACGCAGTATTTT.

This clone showed up just a few times. The V gene is TRBV15, the J gene TRBJ2-1, with D possibly being TRBD2 (6 bases). With 8 bases removed from V and 5 bases from J, the gap between germline ends came to 16 bases. CDR3 size: 14 residues. The germline V gene encodes CDR1 LNHNV and CDR2 YYDKDF (reference sequence). Written as DNA, the CDR3 is TGTGCCACCCAACCGGGACTGCCGAACAATGAGCAGTTCTTC. Protein sequence: CATQPGLPNNEQFF.

This clone was seen just once. Germline and junction disagree at one end, which may indicate a read error. This chain joins TRBV7-7 and TRBJ2-5, with 12 positions matching TRBD2. This CDR3 is built from 19 residues. Germline V lookup: CDR1 SSHAT, CDR2 FNYEAQ (reference sequence). The CDR3 spells CASSHGTSGRTVLSETQYF. CDR3 DNA: TGTGCTAGCAGCCACGGGACTAGCGGGCGGACGGTATTATCTGAGACCCAGTACTTC.

The chain uses TRBV13 and TRBJ1-6; unclear D gene. This CDR3 has 12 amino acids. The germline gives CDR1 PRHDT, CDR2 FYEKMQ (reference sequence). Trimming shortened V by 1 base and J by 13 bases, and 8 bases separated the two germline ends. The CDR3 DNA reads as TGTGCCAGCAGCTTAGAGGGAAATCCCCTCCACTTT. Protein product: CASSLEGNPLHF.

The CDR3 is CASSISGSSYEQYF. Here the CDR3 DNA reads TGTGCCAGCAGTATTAGCGGGAGCTCCTACGAGCAGTACTTC. The chain links TRBV27 to TRBJ2-7, with 9 positions matching TRBD2. The CDR3 runs 14 residues. Germline values: CDR1 MNHEY, CDR2 SMNVEV (reference sequence). V lost 5 bases, J lost 0 bases, and 2 bases stayed unmatched.

On this clone itself: The same CDR3 can be traced to other DNA sequences in this sample. This chain connects TRBV14 to TRBJ2-3; no definite D call. The CDR3 has 14 amino acids. Per the germline V gene, CDR1 is SGHDN and CDR2 is FVKESK. Trimming took off 1 base at V and 2 bases at J, with 7 bases between the two ends. In DNA, the CDR3 is TGTGCCAGCAGCCAAGGTCGGCACACAGATACGCAGTATTTT. Translated, it gives CASSQGRHTDTQYF.

The V call is TRBV7-3, the J call TRBJ1-1; D is unresolved. V dropped 6 bases and J dropped 5 bases, with 13 bases sitting between them. Per germline, CDR1 SGHTA and CDR2 FQGTGA. The CDR3 has 13 amino acids. The CDR3 sequence: CASRHEGGTEAFF. In DNA form, the CDR3 reads TGTGCCAGCAGGCATGAGGGAGGAACTGAAGCTTTCTTT.

This clone has just a few counts. This chain connects TRBV29-1 to TRBJ2-7; the D call may be TRBD1 or TRBD2 (7 bases each). V lost 1 base and J 2 bases, leaving 21 bases between the germline ends. CDR1 is SQVTM, CDR2 ANQGSEA, per germline. The CDR3 runs 17 residues. Here the CDR3 DNA reads TGCAGCGTTGAAGTCTTTTTTGACAGGGAGGGCACCTACGAGCAGTACTTC. This translates into CSVEVFFDREGTYEQYF.

This clone was seen more than once but under ten times. The V gene is TRBV11-1, the J gene TRBJ2-7; perhaps TRBD1 as D (6 bases). The V end lost 4 bases, the J end lost 4 bases, and 11 bases lay between the germline ends. Germline CDR1 is SGHAT and CDR2 is FQDESV (reference sequence). The CDR3 totals 13 residues. The CDR3 sequence: CASSSGTRYEQYF. The CDR3, as DNA: TGTGCCAGCAGCTCCGGGACAAGATACGAGCAGTACTTC.

This clone is a singleton in its sample. CDR3 region: CASSYHPQETQYF. The CDR3 coding sequence is TGTGCCAGCTCATACCACCCCCAAGAGACCCAGTACTTC. This rearrangement joins TRBV18 to TRBJ2-5; the D is unclear. This CDR3 contains 13 residues. The germline V and J ends were trimmed by 5 bases and 1 base, with 8 bases remaining between them. Germline CDR1 is KGHSH and CDR2 is LQKENI.

V gene TRBV6-6 combines with J gene TRBJ2-5; 9 nucleotides agree with TRBD1. Per germline, CDR1 MNHNY and CDR2 SVGAGI (reference sequence). This CDR3 spans 15 amino acids. The V segment lost 5 bases and the J segment 5 bases; nucleotides outside the gene matches: 9. Here the CDR3 DNA reads TGTGCCAGCAGTCAAACCGGGACAGGGTTGGAGACCCAGTACTTC. It yields the protein CASSQTGTGLETQYF.

This rearrangement joins TRBV28 to TRBJ1-5, with 7 bases matching TRBD1. The germline V gene encodes CDR1 MDHEN and CDR2 SYDVKM. CDR3 size: 13 residues. The J segment lost 5 bases and the V segment lost 5 bases, leaving 3 bases of the junction unmatched. This CDR3 reads CASSPQGDQPQHF. As DNA, the CDR3 is TGTGCCAGCAGTCCTCAGGGGGATCAGCCCCAGCATTTT.

CDR3 sequence (DNA): TGTGCCACTGCTCCGGGACAAGGCTACGAGCAGTACTTC. It encodes CATAPGQGYEQYF. The chain links TRBV19 to TRBJ2-7; weak D call: TRBD1 (6 bases). The CDR3 runs 13 residues. Germline CDR1 LNHDA, CDR2 SQIVND (reference sequence). Between the trimmed V and J ends, which lost 10 bases and 3 bases, there was a span of 16 bases.